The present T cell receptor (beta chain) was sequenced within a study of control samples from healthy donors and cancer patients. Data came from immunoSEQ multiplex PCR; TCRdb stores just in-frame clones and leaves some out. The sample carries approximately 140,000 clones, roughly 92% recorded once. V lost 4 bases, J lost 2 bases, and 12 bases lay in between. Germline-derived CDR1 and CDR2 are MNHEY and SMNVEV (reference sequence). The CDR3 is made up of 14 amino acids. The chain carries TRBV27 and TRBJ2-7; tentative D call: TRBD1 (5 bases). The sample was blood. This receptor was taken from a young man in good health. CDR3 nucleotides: TGTGCCAGCAGTTCTTCACAGGCGCCCTACGAGCAGTACTTC. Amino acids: CASSSSQAPYEQYF.